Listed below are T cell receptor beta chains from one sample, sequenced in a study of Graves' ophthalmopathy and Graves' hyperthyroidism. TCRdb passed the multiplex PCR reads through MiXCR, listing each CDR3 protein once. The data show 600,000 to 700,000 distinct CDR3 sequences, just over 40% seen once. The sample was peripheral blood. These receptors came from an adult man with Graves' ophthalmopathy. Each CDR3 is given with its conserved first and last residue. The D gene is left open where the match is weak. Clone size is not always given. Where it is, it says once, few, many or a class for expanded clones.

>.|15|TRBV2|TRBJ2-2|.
TGTGCCAGCAGTCCAGGGGTAGCGAACACCGGGGAGCTGTTTTTT
CASSPGVANTGELFF
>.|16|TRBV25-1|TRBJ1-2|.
TGTGCCAGCAGCCTCCTCGAACAGGACCCCGACTATGGCTACACCTTC
CASSLLEQDPDYGYTF
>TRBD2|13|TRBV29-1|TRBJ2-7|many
TGCAGCGCCGGGACTAGCGGGGAATACGAGCAGTACTTC
CSAGTSGEYEQYF
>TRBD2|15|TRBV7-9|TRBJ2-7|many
TGTGCCAGCAGCCCATCCGGGACTAGCCTCCACGAGCAGTACTTC
CASSPSGTSLHEQYF
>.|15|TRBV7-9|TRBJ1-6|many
TGTGCCAGCAGCTCGGGACCGATTTATAATTCACCCCTCCACTTT
CASSSGPIYNSPLHF
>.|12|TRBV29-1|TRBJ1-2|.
TGCAGCTCCGAGGGGGGAGACTATGGCTACACCTTC
CSSEGGDYGYTF
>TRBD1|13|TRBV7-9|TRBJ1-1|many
TGTGCCAGCATCGGGACAGGGAGGACTGAAGCTTTCTTT
CASIGTGRTEAFF
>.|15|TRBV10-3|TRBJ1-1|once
TGTGCCATCAGTGACGAGGCAGCATCACAATTTGTGGCTTTCTTT
CAISDEAASQFVAFF
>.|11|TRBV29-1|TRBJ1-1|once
TGCAGCTTGAAACCGAACACTGAAGCTTTCTTT
CSLKPNTEAFF
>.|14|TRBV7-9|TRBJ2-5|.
TGTGCCAGCGGGACCCGTAGAAACCAAGAGACCCAGTACTTC
CASGTRRNQETQYF
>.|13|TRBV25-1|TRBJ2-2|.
TGTGCCAGCAGTGAAAGGGTCCCCGGGGAGCTGTTTTTT
CASSERVPGELFF
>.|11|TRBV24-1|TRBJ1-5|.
TGTGCCACCACAGGGGAACAGCCCCAGCATTTT
CATTGEQPQHF
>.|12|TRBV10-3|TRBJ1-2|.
TGTACCACCAGTGGGGTCGGCTATGGCTACACCTTC
CTTSGVGYGYTF
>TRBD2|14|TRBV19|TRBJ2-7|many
TGCGCCAGCAGTGGGACTAGCGGGTCCTACGAGCAGTACTTC
CASSGTSGSYEQYF
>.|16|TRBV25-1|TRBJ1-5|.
TGTGCCAGCAGTGCTCAGGTGGGGGGTAGCAATCAGCCCCAGCATTTT
CASSAQVGGSNQPQHF
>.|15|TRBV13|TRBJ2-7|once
TGTGCCAGCTCACCAGTACAGGGAGCCTCCTACGAGCAGTACTTC
CASSPVQGASYEQYF
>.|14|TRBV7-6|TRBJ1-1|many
TGTGCCAGCAGTCTTTCTACAGAATTGACTGAAGCTTTCTTT
CASSLSTELTEAFF
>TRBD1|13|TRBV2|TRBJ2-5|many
TGTGCCAGCACGGACAGGGTGTTTGAGACCCAGTACTTC
CASTDRVFETQYF
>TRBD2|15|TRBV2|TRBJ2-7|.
TGTGCCAGCAGTGATGGTAGCGGGGGGGGTTACGAGCAGTACTTC
CASSDGSGGGYEQYF
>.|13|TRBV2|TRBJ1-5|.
TGTGCCGGCGGGGAAGGCGGCAGTCAGCCCCAGCATTTT
CAGGEGGSQPQHF
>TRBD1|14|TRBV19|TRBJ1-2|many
TGTGCCAGTAGTACAGCGGGACAGGGATATGGCTACACCTTC
CASSTAGQGYGYTF
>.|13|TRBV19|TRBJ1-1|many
TGTGCCAGTAGGAGAAGGGAGAACACTGAAGCTTTCTTT
CASRRRENTEAFF
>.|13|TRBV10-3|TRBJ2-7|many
TGTGCCATTAGAAGCATAAAGAACTACGAGCAGTACTTC
CAIRSIKNYEQYF
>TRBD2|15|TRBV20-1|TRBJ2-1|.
TGCAGTGCTAGCCTACTAGCGGGAGTACTCCGTGAGCAGTTCTTC
CSASLLAGVLREQFF
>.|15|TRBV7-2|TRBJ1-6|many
TGTGCCAGCAGCCACCCTAGCGGGGGTTATTCACCCCTCCACTTT
CASSHPSGGYSPLHF
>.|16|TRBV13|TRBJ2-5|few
TGTGCCAGCAGCTCCAAGGAGGGTGGGAGTAAAGAGACCCAGTACTTC
CASSSKEGGSKETQYF
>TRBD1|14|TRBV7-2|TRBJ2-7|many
TGTGCCAGCAGCAGAGGGGGGACAGGCTACGAGCAGTACTTC
CASSRGGTGYEQYF
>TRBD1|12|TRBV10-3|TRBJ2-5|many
TGTGCCACCCGGGACAGGGAAGAGACCCAGTACTTC
CATRDREETQYF
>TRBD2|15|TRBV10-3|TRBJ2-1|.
TGTGCCATCAGTGAGTCTAGCGGGAGCTACAATGAGCAGTTCTTC
CAISESSGSYNEQFF
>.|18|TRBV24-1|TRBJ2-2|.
TGTGCCACCAGTGACCCCCCGAGGGGACGCCCAGACACCGGGGAGCTGTTTTTT
CATSDPPRGRPDTGELFF